This T cell receptor beta chain came from a study of T-cell reconstitution after alpha-beta-depleted transplantation in children. The study's findings and limits: A year post-transplant, T-cell counts and diversity derived mostly from newly produced T cells. Several hundred rapidly expanded clones from non-depleted graft cells reportedly supplied alpha-beta T cells about two months post-transplant.

This clonotype was detected many times. As yet, its antigen is unknown. In germline, CDR1 is MNHEY, CDR2 SVGEGT. With 1 base removed from V and 4 bases from J, the gap between germline ends came to 1 base. There are 11 residues in the CDR3. The TCRbeta library incorporated unique molecular identifiers. MiXCR was run by TCRdb on the PCR reads, yielding one entry per CDR3 protein. The sample contains around 450,000 distinct CDR3 sequences, about 10% of which appear only once. This TCR came from a child younger than 10 with inherited bone marrow failure, due to receive a stem cell transplant. Material: PBMCs, obtained before TCRalphabeta/CD19-depleted stem cell transplant. The chain recombines TRBV6-2 or TRBV6-3 with TRBJ2-5; D remains ambiguous. In nucleotides, the CDR3 is TGTGCCAGCAGTTACTTAGAGACCCAGTACTTC. Its protein product is CASSYLETQYF.